The T cell receptor (beta chain) under discussion was sequenced for a study of siplizumab effects on memory and regulatory T cells. Study-level findings and limits: In roughly 80-96% of proliferating CD4+ or CD8+ clones, a naive or memory phenotype could not be assigned. The naive T cell population seemed more diverse than memory cells and seemed a major contributor to the alloresponse. Siplizumab caused a significant drop in alloreactive sequences traceable to unstimulated CD4+ memory cells.

Regarding this clone: Its antigen is not known.

Trimming cost V 4 bases and J 3 bases; bases outside gene matches: 11. Germline V gene data show CDR1 as MNHEY and CDR2 as SVGAGI. This CDR3 region has 16 residues. Around 100,000 TCR templates per sample were assayed. The assay was immunoSEQ multiplex PCR, and TCRdb's table has in-frame clones only and misses some. In the table there are 80,000 to 130,000 clones, approximately 91% of which are singletons. Source material: CD4+ T cells sorted from blood. V usage is TRBV6-5 and J usage is TRBJ1-1; 7 nucleotides align to TRBD1. This clonotype was obtained from a human donor in good health. Some clones in this sample may be carry-over from other donors' samples. Here the CDR3 reads CASSSRLPGQHTEAFF. As DNA, the CDR3 is TGTGCCAGCAGTTCACGCCTGCCGGGACAGCACACTGAAGCTTTCTTT.